This TCR beta chain was identified in a study of T cell responses to AZD1222 COVID-19 vaccine (dated by TCRdb to the early 2020s). Regarding the research as a whole: TCR sequencing was performed for roughly 250 trial participants, of whom 200 to 220 were given two doses of AZD1222 and approximately 25 were given two doses of MenACWY control vaccine. Trial participants were enrolled by age into subgroups of 18-55, 56-69 and 70-plus years, and about 150, 27 and 61 TCR-sequenced participants, respectively, were included in these subgroups. Results the study describes overall, beyond this receptor: Participants were mostly white British, with more females than males. The authors suggested clonal diversity may have been underestimated. After two AZD1222 doses, spike-specific TCR breadth and depth were significantly higher than at day 0 and than in MenACWY recipients. Because no day 14 peak-response samples were available, repertoires were characterized only after the peak T cell response. Reportedly, almost half of the unique spike-specific TCRs recognized epitopes lying outside the regions that are mutated in the B.1.351 and B.1.1.7 variants. The whole spike protein was spanned by vaccine-associated CD4 TCRs, and dominant responses were seen in regions 160-218 and 743-854. Conclusions about previously exposed vaccinees are limited, since just five to seven AZD1222 recipients were seropositive for SARS-CoV-2 at baseline. The 56-69-year group was small, and its depth increase did not reach significance, likely because of low power.

The CDR3 holds 16 amino acids from the cysteine to the phenylalanine. Left in the record is the CDR3 DNA by itself, 48 bases read in frame from the first base. V loses 2 bases, J loses 0 bases, and the germline ends lie 13 bases apart. Based on the germline V gene, the CDR1 and CDR2 sequences are MNHEY and SVGEGT. The CDR3 regions of human TCRbeta chains were analyzed by immunosequencing. In the paper's pipeline: TCRs in the repertoires were compared against a reference library of SARS-CoV-2-specific TCRs that had been generated with the MIRA antigen-specificity platform. Breadth was defined as the fraction of unique TCRs that were SARS-CoV-2-associated. Depth was defined as the fraction of total T cells that were SARS-CoV-2-associated. Using the MIRA data, each spike-specific TCR was assigned both to the spike region to which the TCR was reactive and to a CD4 or CD8 class. Log10-transformed breadth and depth values were compared by one-way ANOVA with Sidak's multiple comparisons tests. This immuneACCESS table, as held by TCRdb, lists in-frame sequences with V and J called but not all clones. Of the missing ones, under half trace to an unresolved V gene in checked studies; the others have no known cause. That table furnishes V, J and clone size, whereas the DNA furnished D and trimming. In all, the sample holds some 80,000 clones, and around 89% of those were seen once. Of the sample, 9% to 10% falls within the top ten clones.

Regarding this clone: Its antigen specificity is not known. Within one base of it there is no much larger clone, and no base qualities were kept.

What the time point label conveys for this sample: about 28 days (+/-7) after the second vaccine dose. According to the study, the label for this sample's treatment or condition signals: meningococcal conjugate vaccine given as trial control. Samples from vaccinated people were obtained from the UK trials COV001 and COV002, which included a single-blind randomized controlled phase 2/3 trial of AZD1222 (ChAdOx1 nCoV-19) in healthy adults. For TCRbeta chain sequencing, PBMC samples from trial participants were taken at day 0 and at day 28 after the second dose. The rearranged chain carries TRBV6-2 or TRBV6-3 and TRBJ1-1; tentative D gene TRBD1, with 5 bases matching. The sample was peripheral blood, taken 28 days after the second dose of the MenACWY control vaccine. This receptor was taken from an adult who received the MenACWY meningococcal vaccine as a control. The CDR3: CASSYRPTAMNTEAFF. The DNA sequence is TGTGCCAGCAGTTACCGGCCGACAGCTATGAACACTGAAGCTTTCTTT.